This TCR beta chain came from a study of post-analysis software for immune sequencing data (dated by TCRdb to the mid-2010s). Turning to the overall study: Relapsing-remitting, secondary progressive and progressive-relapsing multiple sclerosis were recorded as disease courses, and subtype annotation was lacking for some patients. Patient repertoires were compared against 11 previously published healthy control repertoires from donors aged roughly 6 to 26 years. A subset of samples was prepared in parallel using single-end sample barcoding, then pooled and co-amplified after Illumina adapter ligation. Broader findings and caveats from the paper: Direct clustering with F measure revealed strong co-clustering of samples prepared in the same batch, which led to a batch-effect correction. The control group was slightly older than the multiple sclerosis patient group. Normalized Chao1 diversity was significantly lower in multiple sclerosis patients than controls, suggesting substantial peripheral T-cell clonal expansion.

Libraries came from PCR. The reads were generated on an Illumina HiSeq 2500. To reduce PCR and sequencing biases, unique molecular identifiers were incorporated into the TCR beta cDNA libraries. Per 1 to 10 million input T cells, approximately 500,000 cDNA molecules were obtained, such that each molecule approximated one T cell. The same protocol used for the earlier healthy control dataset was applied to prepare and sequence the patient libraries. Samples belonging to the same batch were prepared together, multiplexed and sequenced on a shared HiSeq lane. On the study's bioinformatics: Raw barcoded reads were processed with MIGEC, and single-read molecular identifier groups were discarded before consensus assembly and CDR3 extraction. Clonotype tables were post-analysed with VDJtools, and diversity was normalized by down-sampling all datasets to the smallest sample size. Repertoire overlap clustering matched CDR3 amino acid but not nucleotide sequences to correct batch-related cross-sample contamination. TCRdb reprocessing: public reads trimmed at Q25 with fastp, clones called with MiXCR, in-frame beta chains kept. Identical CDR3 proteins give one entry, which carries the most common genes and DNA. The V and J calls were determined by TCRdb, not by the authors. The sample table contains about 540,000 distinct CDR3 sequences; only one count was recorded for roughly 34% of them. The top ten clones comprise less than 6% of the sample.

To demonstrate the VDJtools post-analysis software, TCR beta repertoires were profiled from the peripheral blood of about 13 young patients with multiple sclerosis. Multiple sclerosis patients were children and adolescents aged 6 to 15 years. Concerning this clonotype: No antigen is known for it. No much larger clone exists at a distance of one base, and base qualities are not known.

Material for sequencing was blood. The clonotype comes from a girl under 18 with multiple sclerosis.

At the DNA level, the sequence is TGTGCCAGCAGCCCCCCCCCAGACAGGGTGGTGTCTAACTATGGCTACACCTTC. Its translation reads: CASSPPPDRVVSNYGYTF. The V and J genes are TRBV3-1 and TRBJ1-2, and 7 bases in between align with TRBD1. Inclusive of the bounding cysteine and phenylalanine, the CDR3 is 18 residues long. The sequence is cut down to CDR3 DNA, 54 bases in frame from base 1. For this chain, trimming is 4 bases at the V end and 0 bases at the J end, and the number of junction bases without a gene match is 14. The germline V gene (reference sequence) sets CDR1 to LGHDT and CDR2 to YNNKEL. Here the CDR3 is joined to the reference TRBV3-1 and TRBJ1-2 genes, and the full variable domain is: DTAVSQTPKYLVTQMGNDKSIKCEQNLGHDTMYWYKQDSKKFLKIMFSYNNKELIINETVPNRFSPKSPDKAHLNLHINSLELGDSAVYFCASSPPPDRVVSNYGYTFGSGTRLTVV.